The 22 T cell receptor beta chains in this list originate from one sample, sequenced in a study of shared clonotypes between healthy human individuals. TCRdb's table, derived via immunoSEQ multiplex PCR, lists solely in-frame clones and lacks some. The sample lists over a million clones; about 75% were seen once. What was sequenced was memory CD4+ T cells sorted from blood. Sample subset: CD45RA-negative fraction. Every receptor here comes from a man aged 18 to 30 in good health.

The rearrangement joins TRBV25-1 to TRBJ1-1, with TRBD1 matching 7 bases. The ends lost 7 bases at V and 4 bases at J; junction bases unmatched: 12. This CDR3 comprises 15 residues. Germline V gives CDR1 MGHDK, CDR2 SYGVNS. The CDR3 is CASTQSTGVGTEAFF. CDR3 DNA sequence: TGTGCCAGCACCCAAAGCACAGGGGTAGGCACTGAAGCTTTCTTT.

A remark on this clone: A junction end diverges from the germline sequence, so it may reflect a read error. This sequence joins TRBV6-1 and TRBJ1-2; TRBD1 is a possible D gene (6 bases). The CDR3 loop spans 15 amino acids. Germline V CDR1 and CDR2: MNHNS, SASEGT. The CDR3 bases are TGTGCCAGCAGTCGCCAGGGGCCAGTAAACTATAGCTACACCTTC. Translation: CASSRQGPVNYSYTF.

The CDR3 DNA reads TGTGCCAGCGGGGGACAGCGCTCTGGAAACACCATATATTTT. Translating it yields CASGGQRSGNTIYF. This sequence joins TRBV28 and TRBJ1-3, with 7 bases that match TRBD1. Germline V gene data show CDR1 as MDHEN and CDR2 as SYDVKM. The J segment lost 0 bases and the V segment lost 8 bases, leaving 4 bases of the junction unmatched. The CDR3 covers 14 residues.

The gene calls are TRBV7-2 and TRBJ1-2, with TRBD1 as a possible D gene (5 bases). Between the trimmed V and J ends, which lost 0 bases and 4 bases, there was a span of 15 bases. CDR1 is SGHTA and CDR2 is FQGNSA in the germline V gene. The CDR3 is made up of 16 amino acids. The CDR3, as DNA: TGTGCCAGCAGCTTAGCAGGGGATCGCCCCTCCTATGGCTACACCTTC. This translates into CASSLAGDRPSYGYTF.

As to this clone: In the same sample, other DNA sequences code for this CDR3. This chain links TRBV14 with TRBJ2-7; 7 nucleotides match TRBD2. In germline, CDR1 is SGHDN, CDR2 FVKESK. Trimming cost V 4 bases and J 2 bases; bases outside gene matches: 5. The CDR3 has 14 amino acids. CDR3 nucleotide sequence: TGTGCCAGCAGCCCTAGCGGATATACCTACGAGCAGTACTTC. It encodes CASSPSGYTYEQYF.

This clone appeared once. The chain couples TRBV12-2 to TRBJ2-1; the D call of TRBD2 is as the table states it, not checked on the DNA. TRBV12-2 is an annotated pseudogene. This CDR3 has 16 residues. The CDR3 here is CASRFRLAAIYNEQFF. The CDR3 bases are TGTGCAAGTCGCTTTAGACTAGCGGCAATCTACAATGAGCAGTTCTTC.

The chain's CDR3 is CASSFGTSGRASGELFF. The CDR3 DNA sequence: TGTGCCAGCAGCTTCGGGACTAGCGGGAGGGCCAGCGGGGAGCTGTTTTTT. The chain joins TRBV7-9 to TRBJ2-2; 16 bases map to TRBD2. Unmatched junction bases numbered 5, after V lost 3 bases and J lost 7 bases. The CDR3 runs to 17 residues. The germline gives CDR1 SEHNR, CDR2 FQNEAQ (reference sequence). Complete variable domain (other parts from reference TRBV7-9 and TRBJ2-2): DTGVSQNPRHKITKRGQNVTFRCDPISEHNRLYWYRQTLGQGPEFLTYFQNEAQLEKSRLLSDRFSAERPKGSFSTLEIQRTEQGDSAMYLCASSFGTSGRASGELFFGEGSRLTVL.

This chain uses TRBV28 with TRBJ1-2, with D possibly matching TRBD1 (6 bases). The CDR3 length is 18 residues. The germline V gene encodes CDR1 MDHEN and CDR2 SYDVKM. Trimming left V 3 bases short and J 1 base short, with 21 bases between. The CDR3 DNA follows: TGTGCCAGCAGTTTTACGTACCCCTTCAGGGGCGATAACTATGGCTACACCTTC. Amino acids: CASSFTYPFRGDNYGYTF.

This clone was recorded only once. The chain uses TRBV19 and TRBJ2-5; TRBD1 agrees at 11 bases. V trimming: 4 bases; J trimming: 5 bases; junction bases outside the gene matches: 6. Germline-derived CDR1 and CDR2 are LNHDA and SQIVND (reference sequence). CDR3 size: 15 residues. The CDR3 DNA sequence: TGTGCCAGTAGTAAAAGGGACAGGGGGTTCGAGACCCAGTACTTC. Translation gives CASSKRDRGFETQYF. The full variable domain, its missing parts supplied by reference TRBV19 and TRBJ2-5, is DGGITQSPKYLFRKEGQNVTLSCEQNLNHDAMYWYRQDPGQGLRLIYYSQIVNDFQKGDIAEGYSVSREKKESFPLTVTSAQKNPTAFYLCASSKRDRGFETQYFGPGTRLLVL.

The chain employs TRBV7-9 and TRBJ1-4; 10 positions match TRBD1. The trim removed 3 bases at V and 4 bases at J, leaving 5 bases unmatched. Germline assignment: CDR1 SEHNR and CDR2 FQNEAQ (reference sequence). The CDR3 loop spans 16 amino acids. In DNA, the CDR3 is TGTGCCAGCAGCTTCGACAGGGGGCATAGTAATGAAAAACTGTTTTTT. Its translation is CASSFDRGHSNEKLFF.

This clone was counted ten times or more. V usage is TRBV6-1 and J usage is TRBJ2-5, with D perhaps given as TRBD1 or TRBD2 (5 bases each). V was cut by 0 bases and J by 7 bases, with 15 bases left in between. The germline V gene has CDR1 MNHNS and CDR2 SASEGT. The CDR3 consists of 15 residues. The CDR3 DNA is TGTGCCAGCAGTGAAGCAGTAACCGCGAGGGGGACCCAGTACTTC. Translating gives CASSEAVTARGTQYF.

This clone appeared a few times. The rearrangement joins TRBV30 to TRBJ1-5, with D perhaps TRBD1 (5 bases). Germline-derived CDR1 and CDR2 are GTSNPN and SVGIG (reference sequence). V dropped 0 bases and J dropped 6 bases, with 15 bases sitting between them. The CDR3 has 15 amino acids. CDR3 DNA: TGTGCCTGGAGTGTTGGGGCGCAGGGAGTTCAGCCCCAGCATTTT. Protein product: CAWSVGAQGVQPQHF.

Written as DNA, the CDR3 is TGTGCTAGTGGTTTGGTGCCGAGCAAGGCGATAAAGGGAGAAAGGTACTTC. It is translated as CASGLVPSKAIKGERYF. The V gene is TRBV12-5, the J gene TRBJ2-7; D is possibly TRBD2 (5 bases). Trimming took 0 bases from V and 12 from J, leaving 27 bases between them. The V gene's germline CDR1 is LGHNT and CDR2 FRNRAP. The CDR3 is 17 residues long.

Of note for this clone: This sample includes further DNA sequences coding for the same CDR3. The gene calls are TRBV4-1 and TRBJ1-2; TRBD1 agrees at 9 bases. The CDR3 has 15 amino acids. The germline V gene has CDR1 MGHRA and CDR2 YSYEKL. V gave up 4 bases and J gave up 2 bases; unmatched junction bases: 5. CDR3 protein: CASSLAGQGNYGYTF. As DNA, the CDR3 is TGCGCCAGCAGCCTAGCAGGACAGGGGAACTATGGCTACACCTTC.

This clone was detected only a few times. This rearrangement joins TRBV7-8 to TRBJ2-1; weak D call: TRBD2 (7 bases). Trimming took off 2 bases at V and 2 bases at J, with 13 bases between the two ends. Germline assignment: CDR1 SGHVS and CDR2 FQNEAQ. The CDR3 spans 16 residues. CDR3 loop: CASSLRGGGAYNEQFF. In nucleotides, the CDR3 is TGTGCCAGCAGCTTAAGGGGGGGCGGTGCCTACAATGAGCAGTTCTTC. The full variable domain, completed using reference TRBV7-8 and TRBJ2-1, is GAGVSQSPRYKVAKRGQDVALRCDPISGHVSLFWYQQALGQGPEFLTYFQNEAQLDKSGLPSDRFFAERPEGSVSTLKIQRTQQEDSAVYLCASSLRGGGAYNEQFFGPGTRLTVL.

J is TRBJ2-5 and V is TRBV11-2; a weak D match, TRBD2 (6 bases). The CDR3 runs 15 residues. Deletions cut 0 bases from V and 4 bases from J, with 12 bases between. Germline V gene data show CDR1 as SGHAT and CDR2 as FQNNGV. The CDR3 DNA sequence: TGTGCCAGCAGCTTAGATGGAGGGGCTGGAGAGACCCAGTACTTC. This encodes CASSLDGGAGETQYF. The full variable domain, completed using reference TRBV11-2 and TRBJ2-5, is EAGVAQSPRYKIIEKRQSVAFWCNPISGHATLYWYQQILGQGPKLLIQFQNNGVVDDSQLPKDRFSAERLKGVDSTLKIQPAKLEDSAVYLCASSLDGGAGETQYFGPGTRLLVL.

To note about this clone: Other DNA sequences from this sample encode an identical CDR3 as well. This chain links TRBV5-1 with TRBJ2-3; 10 bases are a match to TRBD2. This CDR3 has 15 amino acids. CDR1 SGHRS and CDR2 YFSETQ come from the germline V gene. The V and J ends lost 5 bases and 2 bases, in that order; junction bases with no gene match: 5. The CDR3 DNA sequence: TGCGCCAGCAGTTTTAGCGGGGGGACCACAGATACGCAGTATTTT. It is translated as CASSFSGGTTDTQYF.

The chain uses TRBV2 and TRBJ2-1, with unresolved D. There are 13 residues in the CDR3. Per the germline V gene, CDR1 is SNHLY and CDR2 is FYNNEI. Between the trimmed V and J ends, which lost 3 bases and 6 bases, there was a span of 9 bases. In DNA form, the CDR3 reads TGTGCCAGCAGTGATTCCGAGAGCAATGAGCAGTTCTTC. The encoded protein is CASSDSESNEQFF.

V and J are TRBV29-1 and TRBJ1-4; TRBD1 agrees at 8 bases. The CDR3 sequence is 15 residues long. V was pared by 7 bases and J by 4 bases, with 11 bases of the junction left unmatched. Germline V gene sequence: CDR1 SQVTM, CDR2 ANQGSEA. CDR3 sequence: CSASEPGGINEKLFF. The CDR3, as DNA: TGCAGCGCTTCCGAACCAGGGGGCATTAATGAAAAACTGTTTTTT.

Remarks on this clone: Other nucleotide sequences from this sample produce the same CDR3. The CDR3 loop reads CASSLVEGDGYTF. The DNA for the CDR3 is TGTGCCAGCAGCTTAGTCGAGGGAGATGGCTACACCTTC. The V gene is TRBV7-9, the J gene TRBJ1-2, with D uncertain. CDR1 and CDR2 from the germline V gene are SEHNR and FQNEAQ (reference sequence). The CDR3 covers 13 residues. V gave up 1 base and J gave up 6 bases, with 9 bases separating them.

The chain recombines TRBV11-1 with TRBJ1-2; perhaps TRBD1 as D (5 bases). V was clipped by 4 bases and J by 4 bases, with 7 bases between them. Germline loops: CDR1 SGHAT, CDR2 FQDESV (reference sequence). CDR3 length: 12 residues. CDR3 in amino acids: CASSSGTYGYTF. CDR3 sequence (DNA): TGTGCCAGCAGCTCAGGGACCTATGGCTACACCTTC. Full variable domain (missing parts from reference TRBV11-1 and TRBJ1-2): EAEVAQSPRYKITEKSQAVAFWCDPISGHATLYWYRQILGQGPELLVQFQDESVVDDSQLPKDRFSAERLKGVDSTLKIQPAELGDSAMYLCASSSGTYGYTFGSGTRLTVV.

The genes are TRBV27 and TRBJ1-5; D is unresolved. Germline values: CDR1 MNHEY, CDR2 SMNVEV (reference sequence). This CDR3 is built from 14 residues. Between the trimmed V and J ends, which lost 2 bases and 1 base, there was a span of 6 bases. The CDR3 here is CASSLGWSNQPQHF. The CDR3 DNA reads as TGTGCCAGCAGTTTAGGCTGGAGCAATCAGCCCCAGCATTTT.